The 24 T cell receptor beta chains in this list originate from one sample, sequenced in a study of shared clonotypes between healthy human individuals. Assay used: immunoSEQ multiplex PCR; TCRdb lists only in-frame clones, some missing. Found here are some 2 million clones, approximately 94% of them singletons; the top ten hold around 1.2%. Positively selected for CCR7, the CD45RO-negative cells used as naive CD8 cells excluded terminally differentiated effector memory CD45RA+ cells. The specimen was naive CD8+ T cells sorted from blood. Every receptor here comes from a man aged 18 to 30 in good health.

The CDR3, as DNA: TGTGCTAGTGGTTTGTCCGGGCGGGACGAGCAGTTCTTC. Translating it yields CASGLSGRDEQFF. The rearrangement joins TRBV12-5 to TRBJ2-1, with D perhaps TRBD2 (6 bases). Trimming removed 2 bases at V and 10 bases at J, with 12 bases between. The CDR3 length is 13 residues. CDR1 and CDR2 (germline): LGHNT, FRNRAP. Drawing the rest from reference TRBV12-5 and TRBJ2-1, the complete variable domain is DARVTQTPRHKVTEMGQEVTMRCQPILGHNTVFWYRQTMMQGLELLAYFRNRAPLDDSGMPKDRFSAEMPDATLATLKIQPSEPRDSAVYFCASGLSGRDEQFFGPGTRLTVL.

This chain uses TRBV9 with TRBJ2-7; 8 nucleotides line up with TRBD1. Per germline, CDR1 SGDLS and CDR2 YYNGEE. The trim removed 3 bases at V and 2 bases at J, leaving 10 bases unmatched. The CDR3 has 16 amino acids. The CDR3 DNA reads TGTGCCAGCAGCGACCCGAAGGGACAGGAGCCCTACGAGCAGTACTTC. Encoded protein: CASSDPKGQEPYEQYF.

Notes on this clone: The sample contains more than one DNA sequence encoding this CDR3. The chain employs TRBV5-1 and TRBJ2-7, with D tentatively TRBD2 (6 bases). From germline, CDR1 is SGHRS and CDR2 YFSETQ. CDR3 length: 13 residues. V gave up 4 bases and J gave up 1 base, with 9 bases separating them. CDR3 residues: CASSRGLSYEQYF. CDR3 DNA: TGCGCCAGCAGCCGGGGACTTTCCTACGAGCAGTACTTC.

CDR3 sequence reads: CASSFRETDTQYF. CDR3 nucleotide sequence: TGTGCCAGCAGCTTCAGGGAAACAGATACGCAGTATTTT. The chain couples TRBV7-8 to TRBJ2-3, with D possibly matching TRBD1 (5 bases). V shed 3 bases and J shed 3 bases, with 7 bases lying between them. Germline V CDR1 and CDR2: SGHVS, FQNEAQ. The CDR3 contains 13 residues.

The V and J genes are TRBV7-6 and TRBJ2-7; 7 bases line up with TRBD1. Per the germline V gene, CDR1 is SGHVS and CDR2 is FNYEAQ. This CDR3 spans 14 amino acids. Germline trimming cut 5 bases from V and 2 bases from J; bases unmatched to any gene: 6. CDR3 region: CASSPRQGTYEQYF. The CDR3 DNA is TGTGCCAGCAGCCCCAGACAGGGTACCTACGAGCAGTACTTC.

The chain employs TRBV6-1 and TRBJ1-1, with TRBD1 as a possible D gene (6 bases). Trimming took off 1 base at V and 3 bases at J, with 12 bases between the two ends. From germline, CDR1 is MNHNS and CDR2 SASEGT. The CDR3 is 15 amino acids. CDR3 sequence: CASSEVSGADTEAFF. The DNA for the CDR3 is TGTGCCAGCAGTGAAGTGTCAGGGGCTGACACTGAAGCTTTCTTT.

This clone was counted once. This CDR3 is CASSLDALLTGGDTQYF. The CDR3 DNA reads TGTGCCAGCAGCTTAGACGCCCTTTTAACAGGGGGAGATACGCAGTATTTT. The chain links TRBV7-8 to TRBJ2-3; 8 bases line up with TRBD1. The CDR3 sequence is 17 residues long. J lost 5 bases, V lost 1 base, and 11 bases had no gene match. CDR1 and CDR2 from the germline V gene are SGHVS and FQNEAQ.

The gene calls are TRBV6-6 and TRBJ2-2, with D possibly matching TRBD2 (5 bases). Germline loops: CDR1 MNHNY, CDR2 SVGAGI (reference sequence). This CDR3 comprises 16 residues. The V gene lost 5 bases and the J gene lost 3 bases, with 16 bases spanning the gap. The CDR3 nucleotides are TGTGCCAGCAGTGGCCCAGAGGGTTACGACACCGGGGAGCTGTTTTTT. It yields the protein CASSGPEGYDTGELFF.

Comment on this clone: The sample holds other DNA sequences that translate to the same CDR3. This sequence joins TRBV5-4 and TRBJ2-5, with 7 nucleotides matching TRBD1. Germline trimming cut 4 bases from V and 1 base from J; bases unmatched to any gene: 4. Germline CDR1 and CDR2: SGHNT and YYREEE (reference sequence). The CDR3 is made up of 14 amino acids. The DNA of the CDR3 is TGTGCCAGCAGCGCAGGGACAGCCCAAGAGACCCAGTACTTC. Protein: CASSAGTAQETQYF.

The gene calls are TRBV4-1 and TRBJ2-3; 10 positions agree with TRBD2. The J segment lost 7 bases and the V segment lost 2 bases, leaving 12 bases of the junction unmatched. This CDR3 comprises 17 residues. Germline lookup yields CDR1 MGHRA and CDR2 YSYEKL. As DNA, the CDR3 is TGCGCCAGCAGCCAAATATTAGCGGGGGGCCTGATTAATACGCAGTATTTT. Protein sequence: CASSQILAGGLINTQYF.

The chain is built from TRBV19 and TRBJ2-7; TRBD2 might be the D (6 bases). V lost 5 bases and J lost 3, with 17 bases in between. The CDR3 length is 15 residues. Germline V gene data show CDR1 as LNHDA and CDR2 as SQIVND (reference sequence). The CDR3 reads CASSGGLLGGYEQYF. The DNA of the CDR3 is TGTGCCAGTAGTGGCGGGTTGCTCGGGGGCTACGAGCAGTACTTC.

This clone was seen once. The CDR3 sequence: CASSEAAGTFYEQYF. The CDR3 bases are TGTGCCAGCAGTGAAGCGGCCGGGACATTCTACGAGCAGTACTTC. The chain links TRBV6-1 to TRBJ2-7; D may be TRBD1 (6 bases). Germline CDR1 is MNHNS and CDR2 is SASEGT. There are 15 residues in the CDR3. V was shortened by 0 bases and J by 3 bases, with 12 bases between the two germline ends.

The rearrangement uses TRBV30 and TRBJ1-2; D ambiguous. The CDR3 covers 16 residues. CDR1 and CDR2 (germline): GTSNPN, SVGIG (reference sequence). Trimming removed 4 bases from V and 5 bases from J, with 23 bases in between. The CDR3 spells CAWTSGAPLVEYGYTF. The CDR3 region has the DNA TGTGCCTGGACCTCCGGCGCTCCCCTAGTAGAATATGGCTACACCTTC.

J is TRBJ1-6 and V is TRBV5-8, with D possibly matching TRBD1 (5 bases). This CDR3 region has 16 residues. The V end was cut by 1 base, the J end by 0 bases, with 8 bases between. Germline loops: CDR1 SGHTS, CDR2 YDEGEE. The CDR3 DNA reads TGTGCCAGCAGCTTGACAGGCCTCTCCTATAATTCACCCCTCCACTTT. Translating it yields CASSLTGLSYNSPLHF.

V and J are TRBV28 and TRBJ2-7; TRBD1 matches at 11 bases. Germline assignment: CDR1 MDHEN and CDR2 SYDVKM. The CDR3 is 16 residues long. Trimming removed 7 bases from V and 3 bases from J; junction bases left unmatched: 11. CDR3 nucleotide sequence: TGTGCCAGCAACCGCCGGGACAGGGGGGTGTTCTACGAGCAGTACTTC. Protein sequence: CASNRRDRGVFYEQYF.

The chain links TRBV2 to TRBJ2-7, with 7 bases matching TRBD1. V was clipped by 7 bases and J by 4 bases; unmatched bases: 10. This CDR3 spans 14 amino acids. Germline V gives CDR1 SNHLY, CDR2 FYNNEI. The CDR3 DNA reads TGTGCCAGCAATGCCGGGACAGCGTTATACGAGCAGTACTTC. It encodes CASNAGTALYEQYF.

This chain links TRBV15 with TRBJ2-2, with 10 bases matching TRBD1. J was trimmed by 5 bases and V by 8 bases; bases with no gene match: 8. Germline assignment: CDR1 LNHNV and CDR2 YYDKDF (reference sequence). CDR3 length equals 15 residues. The CDR3 DNA reads TGTGCCACCGCCGGAGACAGGGGGCGTACCGGGGAGCTGTTTTTT. It encodes CATAGDRGRTGELFF. Full variable domain (rest looked up from reference TRBV15 and TRBJ2-2): DAMVIQNPRYQVTQFGKPVTLSCSQTLNHNVMYWYQQKSSQAPKLLFHYYDKDFNNEADTPDNFQSRRPNTSFCFLDIRSPGLGDTAMYLCATAGDRGRTGELFFGEGSRLTVL.

This chain joins TRBV5-6 and TRBJ1-4, with D unresolved. V lost 5 bases to trimming and J lost 5 bases, with 7 bases between them. This CDR3 region has 12 residues. CDR1 SGHDT and CDR2 YYEEEE come from the germline V gene. CDR3 in amino acids: CASSFMNEKLFF. CDR3 DNA sequence: TGTGCCAGCAGTTTCATGAATGAAAAACTGTTTTTT.

This chain uses TRBV7-9 with TRBJ2-7; maybe TRBD2 (6 bases). V was trimmed by 5 bases and J by 3 bases, leaving 17 bases between them. Germline CDR1 and CDR2: SEHNR and FQNEAQ (reference sequence). CDR3 length: 15 residues. The CDR3 DNA is TGTGCCAGCAGCCCGCCGGGCGGGACCCACTACGAGCAGTACTTC. It specifies CASSPPGGTHYEQYF.

The CDR3: CSVGTRDYNEQFF. DNA for the CDR3: TGCAGCGTCGGGACTAGGGACTACAATGAGCAGTTCTTC. The chain uses TRBV29-1 and TRBJ2-1; 8 bases match TRBD2. This CDR3 region has 13 residues. V lost 6 bases, J lost 3 bases, and 4 bases stayed unmatched. Germline values: CDR1 SQVTM, CDR2 ANQGSEA.

The chain uses TRBV14 and TRBJ1-2; D might be TRBD1 (6 bases). Trimming removed 1 base at V and 8 bases at J, with 14 bases between. Germline CDR1 SGHDN, CDR2 FVKESK. This CDR3 comprises 14 residues. CDR3 DNA sequence: TGTGCCAGCAGCCAAGTCGCAGGGGCCGGCGGCTACACCTTC. Amino acid sequence: CASSQVAGAGGYTF.

This chain uses TRBV2 with TRBJ2-7; TRBD1 or TRBD2 may be the D gene (5 bases each). Germline CDR1 SNHLY, CDR2 FYNNEI. This CDR3 spans 12 amino acids. The V and J ends lost 6 bases and 4 bases respectively, with 10 bases between them. Here the CDR3 reads CASRGTEYEQYF. The DNA for the CDR3 is TGTGCCAGCAGGGGGACCGAGTACGAGCAGTACTTC. The whole variable domain, remainder taken from reference TRBV2 and TRBJ2-7, is EPEVTQTPSHQVTQMGQEVILRCVPISNHLYFYWYRQILGQKVEFLVSFYNNEISEKSEIFDDQFSVERPDGSNFTLKIRSTKLEDSAMYFCASRGTEYEQYFGPGTRLTVT.

Remarks on this clone: Other nucleotide sequences in the sample specify the same CDR3. The chain joins TRBV6-5 to TRBJ2-7; D unclear. The CDR3 has 14 residues. The V and J ends lost 2 bases and 0 bases respectively, with 8 bases between them. Germline CDR1 and CDR2: MNHEY and SVGAGI. The CDR3 DNA reads TGTGCCAGCAGTTACGGGCAGAACTCCTACGAGCAGTACTTC. It yields the protein CASSYGQNSYEQYF.

This chain uses TRBV7-2 with TRBJ2-1, with 7 bases aligning to TRBD1. This CDR3 comprises 15 residues. Germline V lookup: CDR1 SGHTA, CDR2 FQGNSA. V shed 4 bases, J shed 7 bases, and the junction held 10 bases outside the gene matches. The CDR3 loop reads CASSSPRQGENEQFF. Written as DNA, the CDR3 is TGTGCCAGCAGCTCCCCCAGACAGGGTGAAAATGAGCAGTTCTTC.